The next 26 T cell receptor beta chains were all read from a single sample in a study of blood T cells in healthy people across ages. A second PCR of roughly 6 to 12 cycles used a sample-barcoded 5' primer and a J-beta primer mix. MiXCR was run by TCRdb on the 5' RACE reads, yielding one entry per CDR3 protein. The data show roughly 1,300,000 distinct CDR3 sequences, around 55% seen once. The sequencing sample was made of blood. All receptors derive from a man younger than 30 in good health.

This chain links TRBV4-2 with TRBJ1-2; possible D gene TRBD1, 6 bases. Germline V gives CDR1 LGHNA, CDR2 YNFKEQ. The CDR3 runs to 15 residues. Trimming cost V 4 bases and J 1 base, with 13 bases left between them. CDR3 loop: CASSPGQNLNYGYTF. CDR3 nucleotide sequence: TGTGCCAGCAGCCCAGGACAGAACCTTAACTATGGCTACACCTTC.

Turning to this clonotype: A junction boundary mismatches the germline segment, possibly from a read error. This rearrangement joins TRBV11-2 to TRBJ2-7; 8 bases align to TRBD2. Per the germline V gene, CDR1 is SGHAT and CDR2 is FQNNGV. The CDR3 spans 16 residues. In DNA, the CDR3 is TGTGCCAGCAGCGGAGTTAGCGGGGTGATGTCCTACGAGAAGTACTTC. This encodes CASSGVSGVMSYEKYF.

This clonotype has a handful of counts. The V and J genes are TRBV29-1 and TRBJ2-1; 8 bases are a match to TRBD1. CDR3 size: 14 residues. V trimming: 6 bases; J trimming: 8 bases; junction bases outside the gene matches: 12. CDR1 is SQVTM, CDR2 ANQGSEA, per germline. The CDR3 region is CSVEPGQAIDEQFF. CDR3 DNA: TGCAGCGTCGAGCCGGGACAGGCGATCGATGAGCAGTTCTTC.

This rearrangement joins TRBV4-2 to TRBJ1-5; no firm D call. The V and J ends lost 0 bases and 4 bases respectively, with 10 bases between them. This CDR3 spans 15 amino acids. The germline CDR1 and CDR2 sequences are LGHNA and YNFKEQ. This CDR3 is CASSQEDASNQPQHF. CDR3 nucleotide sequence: TGTGCCAGCAGCCAAGAAGATGCTAGTAATCAGCCCCAGCATTTT.

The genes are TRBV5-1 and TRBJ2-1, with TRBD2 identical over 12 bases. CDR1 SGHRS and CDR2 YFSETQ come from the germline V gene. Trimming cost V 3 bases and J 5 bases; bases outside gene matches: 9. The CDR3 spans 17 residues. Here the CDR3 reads CASSSSGLAGKNNEQFF. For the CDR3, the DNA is TGCGCCAGCAGCTCTTCCGGACTAGCGGGAAAAAACAATGAGCAGTTCTTC.

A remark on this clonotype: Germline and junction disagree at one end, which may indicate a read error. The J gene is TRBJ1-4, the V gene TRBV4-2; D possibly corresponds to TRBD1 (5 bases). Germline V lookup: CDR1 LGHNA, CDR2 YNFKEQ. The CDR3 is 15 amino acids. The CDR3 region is CAGSQEEGQGEKLFF. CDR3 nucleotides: TGTGCCGGCAGCCAAGAAGAGGGGCAGGGCGAGAAACTGTTTTTT.

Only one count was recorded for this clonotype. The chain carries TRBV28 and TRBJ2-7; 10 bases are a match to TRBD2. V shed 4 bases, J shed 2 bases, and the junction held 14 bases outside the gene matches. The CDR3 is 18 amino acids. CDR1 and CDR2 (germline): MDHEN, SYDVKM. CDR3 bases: TGTGCCAGCAGTTCCTCCTGGACAGCGGGGGGGTTGCCCTACGAGCAGTACTTC. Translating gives CASSSSWTAGGLPYEQYF.

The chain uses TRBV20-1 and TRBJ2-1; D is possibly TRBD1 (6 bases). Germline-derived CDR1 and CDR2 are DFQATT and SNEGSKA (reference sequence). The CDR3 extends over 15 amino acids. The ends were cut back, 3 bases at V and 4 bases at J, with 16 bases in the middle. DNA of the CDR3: TGCAGTGCTAGGCAGGGGCGCATTTTTTACAATGAGCAGTTCTTC. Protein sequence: CSARQGRIFYNEQFF.

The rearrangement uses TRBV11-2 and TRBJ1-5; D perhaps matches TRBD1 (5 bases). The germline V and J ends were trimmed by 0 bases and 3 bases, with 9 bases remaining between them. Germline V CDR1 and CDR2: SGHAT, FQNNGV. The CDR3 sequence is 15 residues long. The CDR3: CASSLDQGVNQPQHF. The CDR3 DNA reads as TGTGCCAGCAGCTTAGATCAGGGAGTCAATCAGCCCCAGCATTTT.

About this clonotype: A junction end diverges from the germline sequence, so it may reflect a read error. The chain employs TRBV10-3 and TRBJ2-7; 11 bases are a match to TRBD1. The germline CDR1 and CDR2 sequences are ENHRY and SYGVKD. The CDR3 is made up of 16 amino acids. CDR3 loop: CAINGGGQGDSYERYF. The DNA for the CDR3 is TGTGCCATCAACGGGGGGGGACAGGGGGACTCCTACGAGCGGTACTTC.

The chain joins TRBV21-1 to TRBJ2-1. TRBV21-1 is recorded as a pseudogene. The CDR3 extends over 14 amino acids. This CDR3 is CARSGGLSGNEQFF. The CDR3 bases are TGTGCCAGGAGTGGCGGTCTTTCGGGGAATGAGCAGTTCTTC.

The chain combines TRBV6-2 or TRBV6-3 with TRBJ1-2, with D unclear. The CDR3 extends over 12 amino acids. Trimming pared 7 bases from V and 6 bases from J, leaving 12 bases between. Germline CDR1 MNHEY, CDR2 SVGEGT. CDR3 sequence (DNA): TGTGCCAGCACATCGATCGGGCATGGCTACACCTTC. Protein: CASTSIGHGYTF.

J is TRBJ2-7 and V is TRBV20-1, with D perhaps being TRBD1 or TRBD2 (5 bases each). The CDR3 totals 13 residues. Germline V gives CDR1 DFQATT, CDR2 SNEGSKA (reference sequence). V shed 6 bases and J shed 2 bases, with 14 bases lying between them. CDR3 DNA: TGCAGTGCGCTAGGGACGGCTACCTACGAGCAGTACTTC. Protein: CSALGTATYEQYF.

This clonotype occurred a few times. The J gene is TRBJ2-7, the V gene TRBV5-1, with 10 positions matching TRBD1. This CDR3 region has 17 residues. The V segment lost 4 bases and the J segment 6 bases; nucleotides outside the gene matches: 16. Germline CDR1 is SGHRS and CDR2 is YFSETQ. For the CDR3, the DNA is TGCGCCAGCAGCCCAAACCCAAGGGACAGGGGCCTTGGCGAGCAGTACTTC. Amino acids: CASSPNPRDRGLGEQYF.

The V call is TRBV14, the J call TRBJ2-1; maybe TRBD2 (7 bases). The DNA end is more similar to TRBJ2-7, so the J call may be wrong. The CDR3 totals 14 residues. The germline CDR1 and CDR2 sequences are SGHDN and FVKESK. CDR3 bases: TGTGCCAGCAGCCGGGCCGTCAGGGGAGGGGAGCAGTACTTC. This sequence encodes CASSRAVRGGEQYF.

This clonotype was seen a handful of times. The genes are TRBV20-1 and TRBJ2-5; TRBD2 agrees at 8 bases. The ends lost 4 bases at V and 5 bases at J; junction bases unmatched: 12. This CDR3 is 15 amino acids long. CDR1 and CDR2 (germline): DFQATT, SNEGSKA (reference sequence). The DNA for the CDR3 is TGCAGTGCTACCCCCGGGGCGGGGGGCCTCGAGACCCAGTACTTC. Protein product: CSATPGAGGLETQYF.

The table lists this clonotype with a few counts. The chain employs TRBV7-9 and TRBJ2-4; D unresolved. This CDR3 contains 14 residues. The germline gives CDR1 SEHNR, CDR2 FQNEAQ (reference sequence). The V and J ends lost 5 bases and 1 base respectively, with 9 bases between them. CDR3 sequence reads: CASSPPSAKNIQYF. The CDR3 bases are TGTGCCAGCAGCCCGCCCTCGGCCAAAAACATTCAGTACTTC.

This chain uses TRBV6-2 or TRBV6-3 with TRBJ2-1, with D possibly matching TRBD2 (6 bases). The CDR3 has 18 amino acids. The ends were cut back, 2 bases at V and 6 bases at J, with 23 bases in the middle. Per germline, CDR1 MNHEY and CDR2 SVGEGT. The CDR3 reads CASSYKVRRRTEGNEQFF. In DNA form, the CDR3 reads TGTGCCAGCAGTTACAAGGTCCGTCGCAGAACGGAGGGCAATGAGCAGTTCTTC.

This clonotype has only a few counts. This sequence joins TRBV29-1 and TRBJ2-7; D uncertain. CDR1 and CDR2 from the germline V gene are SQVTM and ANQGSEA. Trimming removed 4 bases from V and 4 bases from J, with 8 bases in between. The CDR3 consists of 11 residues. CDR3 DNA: TGCAGCGTTGGTGGCATTTACGAGCAGTACTTC. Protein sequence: CSVGGIYEQYF.

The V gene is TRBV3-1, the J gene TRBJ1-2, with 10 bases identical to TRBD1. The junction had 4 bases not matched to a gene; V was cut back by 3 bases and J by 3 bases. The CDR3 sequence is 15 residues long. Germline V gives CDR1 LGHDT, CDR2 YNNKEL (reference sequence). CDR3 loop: CASSHGTGDYYGYTF. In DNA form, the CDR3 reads TGTGCCAGCAGCCACGGGACAGGGGACTACTATGGCTACACCTTC.

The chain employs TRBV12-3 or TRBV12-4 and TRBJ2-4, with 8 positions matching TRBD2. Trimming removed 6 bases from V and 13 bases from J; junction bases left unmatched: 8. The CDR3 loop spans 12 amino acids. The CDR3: CASSTGGVEQYF. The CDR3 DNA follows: TGTGCCAGCAGCACCGGGGGGGTAGAGCAGTACTTC.

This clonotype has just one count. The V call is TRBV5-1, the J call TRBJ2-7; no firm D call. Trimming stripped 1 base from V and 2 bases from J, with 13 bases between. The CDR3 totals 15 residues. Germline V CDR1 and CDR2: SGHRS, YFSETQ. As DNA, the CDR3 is TGCGCCAGCAGCTTGTATGGCAGTGACACCTACGAGCAGTACTTC. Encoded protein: CASSLYGSDTYEQYF.

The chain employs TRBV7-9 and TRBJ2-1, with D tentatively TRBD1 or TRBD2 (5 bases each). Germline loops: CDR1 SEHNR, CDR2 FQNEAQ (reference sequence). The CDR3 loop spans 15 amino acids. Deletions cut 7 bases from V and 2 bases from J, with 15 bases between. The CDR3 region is CASTPQGEAYNEQFF. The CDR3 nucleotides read TGTGCCAGCACACCTCAGGGAGAGGCCTACAATGAGCAGTTCTTC.

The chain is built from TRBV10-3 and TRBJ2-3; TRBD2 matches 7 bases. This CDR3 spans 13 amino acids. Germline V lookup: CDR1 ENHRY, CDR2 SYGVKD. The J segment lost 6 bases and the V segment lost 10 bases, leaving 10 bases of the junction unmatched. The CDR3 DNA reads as TGTGCCACGCTTACGCCCGGGGGGGATACGCAGTATTTT. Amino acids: CATLTPGGDTQYF.

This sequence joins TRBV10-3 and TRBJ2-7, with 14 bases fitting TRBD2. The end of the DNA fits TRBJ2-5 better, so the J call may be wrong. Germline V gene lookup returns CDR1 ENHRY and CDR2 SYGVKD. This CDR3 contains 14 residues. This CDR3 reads CAIAGTSGGETQYF. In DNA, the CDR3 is TGTGCCATAGCAGGGACTAGCGGGGGTGAGACCCAGTACTTC.

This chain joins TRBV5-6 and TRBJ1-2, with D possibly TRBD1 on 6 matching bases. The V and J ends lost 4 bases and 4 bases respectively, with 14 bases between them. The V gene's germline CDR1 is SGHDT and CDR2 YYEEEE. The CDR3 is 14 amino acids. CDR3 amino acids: CASSPKQGSYGYTF. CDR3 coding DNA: TGTGCCAGCAGCCCTAAACAGGGAAGCTATGGCTACACCTTC.